The T cell receptor beta chain under discussion was sequenced for a study of tissue T cells after allogeneic stem cell transplantation. Study as a whole: Pathologist H&E review favored samples with visible lymphocytes for sequencing among multiple samples. Findings and limits, study-wide: Only a limited share of tissue TCRs appeared in blood or spleen.

Comparators without hematopoietic cell transplant had other cancers, at least five gastrointestinal samples, and no known gastrointestinal disease. Trimming cost V 4 bases and J 2 bases, with 8 bases left between them. CDR1 is MNHEY, CDR2 SVGEGT, per germline. The CDR3 totals 13 residues. A note on this clone: Its antigen is undetermined.

TCRbeta CDR3 was sequenced at survey depth with template counts. The protocol was immunoSEQ multiplex PCR, while the TCRdb copy is restricted to in-frame clones and leaves out a portion. The sample has approximately 6,500 clones, around three quarters seen once. This clonotype originated in a woman aged 18 to 55 with breast cancer. The specimen was tissue from the rectum, collected at autopsy. This chain uses TRBV6-2 or TRBV6-3 with TRBJ1-2, with a possible D match to TRBD1 (5 bases). The CDR3: CASSWDGNYGYTF. The CDR3 nucleotides read TGTGCCAGCAGTTGGGACGGAAACTATGGCTACACCTTC.